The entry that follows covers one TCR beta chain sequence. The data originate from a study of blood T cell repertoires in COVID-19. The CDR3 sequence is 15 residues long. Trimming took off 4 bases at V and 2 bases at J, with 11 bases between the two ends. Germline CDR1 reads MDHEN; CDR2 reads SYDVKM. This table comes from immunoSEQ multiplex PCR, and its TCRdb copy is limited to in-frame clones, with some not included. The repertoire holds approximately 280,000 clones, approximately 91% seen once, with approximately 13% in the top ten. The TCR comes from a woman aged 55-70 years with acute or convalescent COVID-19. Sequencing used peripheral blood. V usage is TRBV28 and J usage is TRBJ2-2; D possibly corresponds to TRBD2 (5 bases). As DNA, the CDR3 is TGTGCCAGCAGTTCCCGAGCTAGCAACACCGGGGAGCTGTTTTTT. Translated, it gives CASSSRASNTGELFF.